The 2 T cell receptor beta chains below all came from one sample that was sequenced in a study of blood T cell repertoires in COVID-19. The method was immunoSEQ multiplex PCR; TCRdb's version includes in-frame clones alone and lacks a portion of them. The sample lists more than 85,000 clones, about 91% occurring once. Sample: peripheral blood. All receptors derive from a man between 50 and 59 years old with COVID-19, enrolled during active disease.

The V and J genes are TRBV5-1 and TRBJ2-1; D possibly uses TRBD1 or TRBD2 (6 bases each). Germline V lookup: CDR1 SGHRS, CDR2 YFSETQ. V gave up 4 bases and J gave up 1 base, with 12 bases separating them. This CDR3 contains 15 residues. The CDR3 reads CASSVGAGSYNEQFF. The DNA of the CDR3 is TGCGCCAGCAGCGTGGGGGCGGGGTCCTACAATGAGCAGTTCTTC. The full variable domain, completed using reference TRBV5-1 and TRBJ2-1, is KAGVTQTPRYLIKTRGQQVTLSCSPISGHRSVSWYQQTPGQGLQFLFEYFSETQRNKGNFPGRFSGRQFSNSRSEMNVSTLELGDSALYLCASSVGAGSYNEQFFGPGTRLTVL.

The gene calls are TRBV12-3 or TRBV12-4 and TRBJ1-2; possibly TRBD1 for D (5 bases). Trimming stripped 6 bases from V and 4 bases from J, with 12 bases between. This CDR3 comprises 13 residues. CDR3 region: CASSNKGPYGYTF. CDR3 in DNA: TGTGCCAGCAGCAATAAGGGGCCCTATGGCTACACCTTC.